Listed here is a single T cell receptor beta chain. Generated by immunoSEQ multiplex PCR, the TCRdb table keeps only in-frame clones and is missing some. The sample includes about 120,000 clones, over 70% seen only once; the top ten take about 2%. These data come from a study of blood T cell repertoires in COVID-19. Study as a whole: There were acute and convalescent COVID-19 samples, and they came from the United States, Italy and Spain. Sample material is recorded as cDNA or gDNA derived from T cells, B-cell-depleted T cells, or PBMCs.

Per the germline V gene, CDR1 is GTSNPN and CDR2 is SVGIG (reference sequence). The germline V and J ends were trimmed by 3 bases and 3 bases, with 5 bases remaining between them. The CDR3 sequence is 11 residues long. The material sequenced was peripheral blood. This sequence was found in a man in his 70s with acute or convalescent COVID-19. This sequence joins TRBV30 and TRBJ1-1; no firm D call. The CDR3 reads CAWRRDTEAFF. The CDR3 coding sequence is TGTGCCTGGAGGAGAGACACTGAAGCTTTCTTT.